This TCR beta chain was obtained from a study of shared clonotypes between healthy human individuals. As for the study in general: A donor's plate count was three for CD4 naive and three for CD4 memory; CD8 naive had two and CD8 memory one. General study points: In contrast to clonotypes shared by all four donors, non-shared clonotypes had lower generation probabilities. Sampling was confined to blood; repertoires within tissues likely differ.

Trimming removed 5 bases from V and 0 bases from J, with 20 bases in between. Germline values: CDR1 SEHNR, CDR2 FQNEAQ (reference sequence). The CDR3 covers 17 residues. At a deep level, the assay was run. This table comes from immunoSEQ multiplex PCR, and its TCRdb copy is limited to in-frame clones, with some not included. The top ten hold 0.2% to 0.25% of the sample, which has under 1 million clones, 90% to 98% seen once. Naive-designated CD8 cells lacked CD45RO, were positively enriched for CCR7, and omitted terminally differentiated effector memory CD45RA+ cells. Comments on this clone: Its antigen remains unknown.

This receptor was identified in a man aged 25 to 40 in good health. The gene calls are TRBV7-9 and TRBJ2-7; tentatively, D is TRBD1 (6 bases). Sequencing was performed on naive CD8+ T cells sorted from blood. CDR3 residues: CASSPPSGTLSSYEQYF. The CDR3 DNA is TGTGCCAGCAGCCCTCCATCCGGGACACTTAGCTCCTACGAGCAGTACTTC.